This note documents a single T cell receptor beta chain sequence. The table lists this clonotype with many counts. There is no known antigen for this receptor. Base qualities were left out, and no much larger clone turns up one base away. Receptors were amplified or captured by 5' RACE. TCRdb lists the instrument as Illumina HiSeq 2000. Template switching added a universal primer binding site, and the final cDNA carried a unique molecular identifier that allowed TCR cDNA molecules to be counted accurately. Specific primers in the conserved constant-segment region were used to synthesize first-strand cDNA for TCR alpha and beta chains. To control for contamination, each cDNA library was double barcoded with a SMART-Mk sample barcode plus Illumina barcodes. Two successive PCR steps introduced TruSeq adapter sequences along with Illumina sample barcodes. The Illumina HiSeq platform was used with custom primers to sequence TCR alpha and beta cDNA libraries. The original methods were these. Unique molecular identifiers were extracted from raw reads with MiGEC, and CDR3 positions were determined with MiXCR. For each individual, recombination models were inferred using an EM algorithm with the repgenHMM and IGoR tools. Shared clonotypes were analyzed with the tcR package in R, and sharing was normalized by the product of cloneset sizes. To study raw recombination without the effects of thymic and clonal selection, out-of-frame nonproductive sequences were analyzed. TCRdb trimmed public reads at Q25 via fastp, called clones via MiXCR and kept in-frame beta chains. CDR3 protein sequences are deduplicated, and each keeps its most common genes and DNA. The authors' filters were not applied to this entry. The sample contains hundreds of thousands of distinct CDR3 sequences, roughly 6% of them found a single time. The ten largest clonotypes hold around 1.7% of the sample.

The sample is drawn from a study of identical twins (dated by TCRdb to 2016 to 2018). Turning to the overall study: TCR alpha and beta repertoires from monozygotic twins, unrelated adults of various ages and cord blood were deep-sequenced to test whether fetal clonotypes persist. To rule out contamination, replicate twin experiments were performed at different times with different library preparation protocols. On the study overall, not on this receptor specifically: Fewer insertions were carried by abundant cord blood beta clonotypes, a similar but weaker trend appeared in young adult naive repertoires, and no such trend appeared in memory repertoires. Because the same donors could not be followed over many years, the conclusions depended on cross-sectional statistical analysis. A weaker excess of twin sharing was found in beta out-of-frame sequences because the signal-to-noise ratio was lowered by fewer shared sequences. Invariant T cells such as MAIT and iNKT could partly confound zero-insertion analyses, although diverse VJ usage argued against such confounding for most clonotypes. Out-of-frame TCR alpha sequences shared between twins showed an excess of low generation-probability sequences compared with coincidental sharing between unrelated individuals. Out-of-frame TCR alpha sharing in monozygotic twins was systematically underestimated by recombination models, whereas sharing between unrelated individuals was in agreement with the recombination models.

Only healthy Caucasian donors were included. Three unrelated non-twin adults were additionally sequenced: a male aged 18 to 29, a male aged 50 to 59 and a female aged 50 to 59. Miltenyi CD45RO+ enrichment and human naive T-cell isolation kits were used to isolate memory (CD45RO+) and naive T cells from PBMC. Trimming leaves V shorter by 6 bases and J shorter by 5 bases, with the junction holding 7 bases beyond the gene matches. The cysteine opens and the phenylalanine closes a CDR3 of 15 amino acids. The entry retains the CDR3 DNA only, 45 bases that are in frame from base 1. Sequencing was performed on naive T cells sorted from blood. The cell subset or site label of this sample denotes: cells isolated with a human naive T-cell isolation kit. The rearranged chain carries TRBV12-3 or TRBV12-4 and TRBJ2-7; TRBD2 fits 13 bases in the junction. This receptor was taken from a man between 18 and 29 years old in good health. The CDR3 region reads CASSALGLAGDEQYF. The DNA reads TGTGCCAGCAGCGCACTCGGACTAGCGGGAGACGAGCAGTACTTC.